A selection of T cell receptor beta chains follows, all from one sample in a study of blood T cell repertoires in COVID-19. Clones were read by immunoSEQ multiplex PCR, and TCRdb kept only the in-frame ones, dropping some. The sample records about 250,000 clones, 84% being singletons. The sequenced sample consisted of peripheral blood. The receptors were sampled from a man in his fifties or sixties with acute or convalescent COVID-19. CDR3s include the opening cysteine and the closing phenylalanine or tryptophan. Some rows mark clone size as missing; the rest say once, few, many or name a class of expanded clone.

>NA|TRBV7-9|TRBJ1-5
CASSPTGGSQPQHF
>NA|TRBV3-1/TRBV3-2|TRBJ2-7
CASSQDGGQGYEQYF
>NA|TRBV6-6|TRBJ1-3
CASSPSVESGNTIYF
>NA|TRBV10-2|TRBJ1-5
CASEDSSNQPQHF
>NA|TRBV5-4|TRBJ2-2
CASSGGLAPTNTGELFF
>NA|TRBV10-3|TRBJ2-3
CAISEPGALEVDTQYF
>NA|TRBV7-3|TRBJ1-1
CASSLTVAETEAFF
>NA|TRBV6-5|TRBJ1-1
CASSYSSTGSTEAFF
>NA|TRBV5-8|TRBJ1-4
CASSTNRGGNEKLFF
>NA|TRBV6-5|TRBJ2-7
CASSHQGAGSYEQYF
>NA|TRBV14|TRBJ2-1
CASSQDWEQGKAYNEQFF
>NA|TRBV12-3/TRBV12-4|TRBJ2-1
CASSSGGYEQFF
>NA|TRBV12-3/TRBV12-4|TRBJ1-1
CASSLGGGTEAFF
>few|TRBV6-6|TRBJ1-2
CASSYSNLLLNYGYTF
>NA|TRBV18|TRBJ1-3
CASSAPGTVGNTIYF
>once|TRBV5-1|TRBJ1-4
CASSLRSVVATNEKLFF
>NA|TRBV28|TRBJ2-5
CASTGTAETQYF
>NA|TRBV6-6|TRBJ1-5
CASSYGQGGYQPQHF
>NA|TRBV5-6|TRBJ1-2
CASSWDREANYGYTF
>NA|TRBV6-4|TRBJ2-1
CASSVELGNEQFF
>NA|TRBV2|TRBJ1-5
CASTRTGGAGQPQHF
>few|TRBV7-8|TRBJ1-2
CASSLGLERYGYTF
>NA|TRBV9|TRBJ2-3
CASSVEVLAGVPGEDTQYF
>NA|TRBV3-1/TRBV3-2|TRBJ2-1
CASSQDAHNEQFF
>NA|TRBV15|TRBJ2-7
CATSRYLAGGPDEQYF
>NA|TRBV25-1|TRBJ1-1
CASSVLSGGGTEAFF
>NA|TRBV11-3|TRBJ2-7
CASSLESGTLIYEQYF
>NA|TRBV2|TRBJ1-2
CASSFLANYGYTF
>NA|TRBV5-8|TRBJ1-4
CATLGGPSLATNEKLFF
>NA|TRBV2|TRBJ1-6
CASNEWEGGYNSPLHF
>NA|TRBV19|TRBJ1-6
CASSIAETGSNSPLHF
>NA|TRBV30|TRBJ1-2
CARYDPSNYGYTF
>NA|TRBV4-2|TRBJ1-4
CASSQERQGVGEKLFF
>once|TRBV24-1|TRBJ1-5
CATSDSLGGQGSGNQPQHF
>NA|TRBV5-8|TRBJ2-7
CASSPRDFNYEQYF
>NA|TRBV19|TRBJ2-7
CASSPGEGPTYEQYF
>NA|TRBV30|TRBJ1-4
CAWSVPRGGGTKLFF
>NA|TRBV5-1|TRBJ2-5
CASCLVREGETQYF
>NA|TRBV5-1|TRBJ2-1
CASSISGTNSYNEQFF
>NA|TRBV10-3|TRBJ2-7
CAISEVQGITYEQYF
>NA|TRBV9|TRBJ1-6
CASSDTGNSPLHF
>NA|TRBV11-3|TRBJ2-7
CASSSRSGQGDYEQYF